Below are 20 T cell receptor beta chains sequenced from a single sample in a study of OX40 agonist ivuxolimab in advanced cancers. Measured with immunoSEQ multiplex PCR; TCRdb has only the in-frame clones, and not every one. Seen here are tens of thousands of clones, about 85% observed once, and the top ten hold just under 0.35%. Sequenced here: CD4+ or CD8+ T cells sorted from blood, sampled in a trial of the OX40 agonist ivuxolimab. The receptors were gathered from an adult with an advanced solid tumor such as melanoma, head and neck, liver or kidney cancer.

The rearrangement uses TRBV9 and TRBJ2-1; TRBD1 agrees at 7 bases. Germline V gene sequence: CDR1 SGDLS, CDR2 YYNGEE. There are 15 residues in the CDR3. J gave up 9 bases and V 0 bases, and 9 bases lay outside the gene matches. CDR3 sequence: CASSVGSRGPGEQFF. CDR3 DNA: TGTGCCAGCAGCGTAGGGTCTAGGGGGCCTGGTGAGCAGTTCTTC.

The chain recombines TRBV7-6 with TRBJ1-6; D unclear. The V gene's germline CDR1 is SGHVS and CDR2 FNYEAQ. The V and J ends lost 2 bases and 0 bases respectively, with 8 bases between them. This CDR3 comprises 16 residues. The CDR3 loop reads CASSLRESSYNSPLHF. The DNA of the CDR3 is TGTGCCAGCAGCTTACGGGAAAGCTCCTATAATTCACCCCTCCACTTT.

V usage is TRBV11-2 and J usage is TRBJ2-7, with TRBD1 matching 8 bases. CDR1 and CDR2 from the germline V gene are SGHAT and FQNNGV. This CDR3 region has 13 residues. Trimming at V came to 5 bases and at J to 5 bases, leaving 5 bases not matched to a gene. The CDR3 here is CASSRDRSHEQYF. Written as DNA, the CDR3 is TGTGCCAGCAGCCGGGACAGGTCCCACGAGCAGTACTTC.

This rearrangement joins TRBV19 to TRBJ1-6; no clear D. The CDR3 is 17 residues long. Germline V lookup: CDR1 LNHDA, CDR2 SQIVND (reference sequence). Trimming left V 3 bases short and J 0 bases short, with 12 bases between. CDR3 nucleotides: TGTGCCAGTAGTATTCGGCCAGTGGGCTCCTATAATTCACCCCTCCACTTT. It translates to CASSIRPVGSYNSPLHF.

The V and J genes are TRBV10-3 and TRBJ2-1; no clear D. Germline V gives CDR1 ENHRY, CDR2 SYGVKD. The CDR3 sequence is 13 residues long. Trimming left V 3 bases short and J 3 bases short, with 6 bases between. The DNA of the CDR3 is TGTGCCATCAGTGAACAGAGCTACAATGAGCAGTTCTTC. Translated, it gives CAISEQSYNEQFF.

The CDR3 coding sequence is TGTGCCAGCAGCTTAGGTCGGGCTCCCTACGAGCAGTACTTC. It is translated as CASSLGRAPYEQYF. This sequence joins TRBV11-3 and TRBJ2-7; D gene ambiguous. The CDR3 contains 14 residues. V dropped 1 base and J dropped 2 bases, with 9 bases sitting between them. Germline V gene sequence: CDR1 SGHNT, CDR2 YENEEA. Filled out from reference TRBV11-3 and TRBJ2-7, the complete variable domain reads EAGVVQSPRYKIIEKKQPVAFWCNPISGHNTLYWYLQNLGQGPELLIRYENEEAVDDSQLPKDRFSAERLKGVDSTLKIQPAELGDSAVYLCASSLGRAPYEQYFGPGTRLTVT.

V gene TRBV13 combines with J gene TRBJ1-4; no reliable D call. The germline gives CDR1 PRHDT, CDR2 FYEKMQ (reference sequence). This CDR3 contains 18 residues. V was shortened by 0 bases and J by 0 bases, with 14 bases between the two germline ends. This CDR3 is CASSLGQRRMATNEKLFF. In nucleotides, the CDR3 is TGTGCCAGCAGCTTAGGCCAAAGAAGAATGGCAACTAATGAAAAACTGTTTTTT.

This chain joins TRBV6-1 and TRBJ1-2; 8 bases agree with TRBD1. Unmatched junction bases numbered 12, after V lost 6 bases and J lost 6 bases. This CDR3 contains 15 residues. From germline, CDR1 is MNHNS and CDR2 SASEGT. The CDR3 nucleotides are TGTGCCAGCAGCTCCCTCGGGACAGGAAGAAATGGCTACACCTTC. Translated, it gives CASSSLGTGRNGYTF.

This chain joins TRBV10-3 and TRBJ2-3, with a possible D match to TRBD2 (7 bases). V lost 5 bases and J lost 4, with 22 bases in between. The germline V gene has CDR1 ENHRY and CDR2 SYGVKD. This CDR3 is 17 amino acids long. The CDR3 DNA reads TGTGCCATCAGTCCCTCCAAGGGGGGGGCGGATCCAGATACGCAGTATTTT. Amino acids: CAISPSKGGADPDTQYF.

The rearrangement links TRBV7-9 to TRBJ2-7, with D tentatively TRBD1 (6 bases). V lost 5 bases and J 2 bases, leaving 25 bases between the germline ends. From germline, CDR1 is SEHNR and CDR2 FQNEAQ (reference sequence). The length of the CDR3 is 18 residues. The DNA for the CDR3 is TGTGCCAGCAGCCTATCGGCCCTAGGCTGGGACAATCCCTACGAGCAGTACTTC. It encodes CASSLSALGWDNPYEQYF.

The chain employs TRBV5-1 and TRBJ1-2, with D tentatively TRBD1 (5 bases). Trimming cost V 5 bases and J 5 bases, with 16 bases left between them. The CDR3 covers 14 residues. The germline gives CDR1 SGHRS, CDR2 YFSETQ. CDR3 DNA: TGCGCCAGCAGTTCCGGGACCGATCTATATGGCTACACCTTC. Protein: CASSSGTDLYGYTF.

V gene TRBV7-2 combines with J gene TRBJ2-7, with D perhaps TRBD2 (6 bases). The CDR3 length is 15 residues. Germline CDR1 reads SGHTA; CDR2 reads FQGNSA. V lost 0 bases to trimming and J lost 5 bases, with 14 bases between them. The CDR3 nucleotides are TGTGCCAGCAGCTTAGCCGGAGGGATGCGGCACGAGCAGTACTTC. Translated: CASSLAGGMRHEQYF. Full variable domain (outside the CDR3, taken from reference TRBV7-2 and TRBJ2-7): GAGVSQSPSNKVTEKGKDVELRCDPISGHTALYWYRQSLGQGLEFLIYFQGNSAPDKSGLPSDRFSAERTGGSVSTLTIQRTQQEDSAVYLCASSLAGGMRHEQYFGPGTRLTVT.

In its sample, this clone was seen a few times. The rearrangement uses TRBV11-2 and TRBJ2-7; tentative D call: TRBD1 (6 bases). The CDR3 spans 16 residues. V lost 5 bases and J lost 3, with 20 bases in between. Looked up from germline, CDR1 is SGHAT and CDR2 is FQNNGV. The CDR3 here is CASSHTRDIPRYEQYF. The CDR3 DNA reads TGTGCCAGCAGCCACACCCGGGACATTCCACGCTACGAGCAGTACTTC.

The chain is built from TRBV7-6 and TRBJ2-1; D is perhaps TRBD2 (6 bases). V was clipped by 6 bases and J by 0 bases, with 15 bases between them. Germline assignment: CDR1 SGHVS and CDR2 FNYEAQ. This CDR3 is 16 amino acids long. The CDR3 region has the DNA TGTGCCAGCAGTATCCGGGAGCCGAGCTCCTACAATGAGCAGTTCTTC. This translates into CASSIREPSSYNEQFF.

The chain joins TRBV14 to TRBJ2-5; D not resolved. The V and J ends lost 0 bases and 1 base respectively, with 6 bases between them. This CDR3 has 14 residues. Germline V gene sequence: CDR1 SGHDN, CDR2 FVKESK. The CDR3 bases are TGTGCCAGCAGCCAAGATTTCCCCCAAGAGACCCAGTACTTC. It translates to CASSQDFPQETQYF.

The chain is built from TRBV5-1 and TRBJ2-7; D unresolved. Per the germline V gene, CDR1 is SGHRS and CDR2 is YFSETQ. The CDR3 is 13 amino acids. V lost 4 bases to trimming and J lost 3 bases, with 11 bases between them. For the CDR3, the DNA is TGCGCCAGCAGCAGGGAAAGGTTCTACGAGCAGTACTTC. Translation gives CASSRERFYEQYF.

On this clone: Distinct nucleotide sequences in the sample also encode this CDR3. The V call is TRBV6-5, the J call TRBJ1-3; D unresolved. The CDR3 runs 15 residues. The V gene lost 6 bases and the J gene lost 0 bases, with 12 bases spanning the gap. Germline-derived CDR1 and CDR2 are MNHEY and SVGAGI. CDR3: CASSLGRSSGNTIYF. The CDR3 bases are TGTGCCAGCAGCCTAGGACGTAGCTCTGGAAACACCATATATTTT.

The CDR3 here is CASSLSYRQGVSSGANVLTF. The CDR3 DNA reads TGCGCCAGCAGCTTGTCTTACAGACAGGGGGTTAGCTCTGGGGCCAACGTCCTGACTTTC. The chain recombines TRBV5-1 with TRBJ2-6; 9 bases are shared with TRBD1. J was trimmed by 0 bases and V by 1 base; bases with no gene match: 11. The length of the CDR3 is 20 residues. From germline, CDR1 is SGHRS and CDR2 YFSETQ. Combining the CDR3 with reference TRBV5-1 and TRBJ2-6 gives the whole variable domain KAGVTQTPRYLIKTRGQQVTLSCSPISGHRSVSWYQQTPGQGLQFLFEYFSETQRNKGNFPGRFSGRQFSNSRSEMNVSTLELGDSALYLCASSLSYRQGVSSGANVLTFGAGSRLTVL.

This chain uses TRBV27 with TRBJ2-7; no clear D. This CDR3 is 12 amino acids long. CDR1 and CDR2 (germline): MNHEY, SMNVEV (reference sequence). V gave up 9 bases and J gave up 2 bases, with 11 bases separating them. The CDR3 region is CASIPIPYEQYF. In DNA form, the CDR3 reads TGTGCCAGTATTCCGATCCCCTACGAGCAGTACTTC.

This sequence joins TRBV10-3 and TRBJ2-7; 7 nucleotides line up with TRBD2. Trimming removed 0 bases from V and 1 base from J; junction bases left unmatched: 6. The germline V gene encodes CDR1 ENHRY and CDR2 SYGVKD. The CDR3 loop spans 16 amino acids. CDR3 in DNA: TGTGCCATCAGTGAGTCGGGAGGGTCCGCTTCCTACGAGCAGTACTTC. It yields the protein CAISESGGSASYEQYF.